This T cell receptor beta chain derives from a study of blood T cell repertoires in COVID-19. Study-level information: Sites across the United States, Italy and Spain contributed samples from acute and convalescent COVID-19.

Across roughly 25 US areas, participants ranged in age from about 18 to 90 years. Each participant's cohort was designated according to participant-reported clinical history. Profiled with immunoSEQ multiplex PCR; TCRdb holds only in-frame clones, not every one. Counted here are around 420,000 clones, approximately 91% occurring once; the ten biggest clones make up 2% to 2.5%. Germline loops: CDR1 SGHDT, CDR2 YYEEEE. The germline V and J ends were trimmed by 7 bases and 4 bases, with 11 bases remaining between them. The CDR3 has 12 residues. Input material: PBMCs or T cells enriched from blood (not recorded which). This rearrangement joins TRBV5-6 to TRBJ1-2; perhaps TRBD1 as D (6 bases). This sequence originates from a woman in her thirties or forties with acute COVID-19. The CDR3 loop is CASQQGSYGYTF. The CDR3 nucleotides read TGTGCCAGCCAACAGGGATCCTATGGCTACACCTTC.